A single sample gave rise to the 27 T cell receptor beta chains below, sequenced in a study of response to subunit inactivated influenza vaccine. TCRdb passed the RT-PCR reads through MiXCR, listing each CDR3 protein once. The profile shows 450,000 to 500,000 distinct CDR3 sequences, 10% to 11% of them singletons. This specimen was PBMCs from blood, taken more than 35 days after vaccination. These receptor sequences come from a man aged 45 to 65 who received an inactivated influenza vaccine.

This clonotype has a handful of counts. This chain joins TRBV5-1 and TRBJ2-5; 8 bases are shared with TRBD1. Germline assignment: CDR1 SGHRS and CDR2 YFSETQ. CDR3 size: 14 residues. V trimming: 4 bases; J trimming: 6 bases; junction bases outside the gene matches: 8. The CDR3 sequence is CASSPGQGWKTQYF. As DNA, the CDR3 is TGCGCCAGCAGCCCAGGACAGGGCTGGAAGACCCAGTACTTC.

The rearrangement joins TRBV5-1 to TRBJ2-3; D possibly corresponds to TRBD1 (5 bases). In germline, CDR1 is SGHRS, CDR2 YFSETQ. This CDR3 spans 15 amino acids. Trimming cost V 4 bases and J 6 bases, with 18 bases left between them. Here the CDR3 DNA reads TGCGCCAGCAGCCATAGTGGGGCTCGATCGGATACGCAGTATTTT. It yields the protein CASSHSGARSDTQYF.

CDR3 loop: CASSSLSNGYTF. The CDR3, as DNA: TGCGCCAGCAGCTCCCTGAGCAATGGCTACACCTTC. The chain employs TRBV4-3 and TRBJ1-2, with no clear D. The V end was cut by 5 bases, the J end by 6 bases, with 10 bases between. The CDR3 consists of 12 residues. Germline assignment: CDR1 LGHNA and CDR2 YSLEER.

This clonotype was picked up many times. This rearrangement joins TRBV4-1 to TRBJ2-2, with D perhaps matching TRBD1 or TRBD2 (5 bases each). The V and J ends lost 0 bases and 5 bases respectively, with 13 bases between them. Germline loops: CDR1 MGHRA, CDR2 YSYEKL. The length of the CDR3 is 16 residues. CDR3 coding DNA: TGCGCCAGCAGCCAAGAATCGGGGCTCCCGACCGGGGAGCTGTTTTTT. This translates into CASSQESGLPTGELFF.

The chain uses TRBV28 and TRBJ1-1; 7 bases match TRBD1. The V segment lost 3 bases and the J segment 0 bases; nucleotides outside the gene matches: 7. CDR3 length: 16 amino acids. Germline CDR1 is MDHEN and CDR2 is SYDVKM. The CDR3 is CASSFDRAQVNTEAFF. CDR3 in DNA: TGTGCCAGCAGTTTTGACAGGGCCCAGGTGAACACTGAAGCTTTCTTT.

This clonotype was seen repeatedly, ten times or more. This rearrangement joins TRBV27 to TRBJ2-1; 12 bases agree with TRBD2. V trimming: 4 bases; J trimming: 8 bases; junction bases outside the gene matches: 9. The CDR3 sequence is 16 residues long. CDR1 is MNHEY and CDR2 is SMNVEV in the germline V gene (reference sequence). The CDR3 sequence: CASSSLGLAGFDEQFF. In nucleotides, the CDR3 is TGTGCCAGCAGTTCCCTCGGACTAGCGGGATTCGATGAGCAGTTCTTC.

The CDR3 bases are TGTGCCAGCAGCCAACTGGGGTTCCTAGCGGCTATACAAGAGACCCAGTACTTC. Translating gives CASSQLGFLAAIQETQYF. This chain links TRBV3-1 with TRBJ2-5; 7 positions match TRBD2. Germline V gene sequence: CDR1 LGHDT, CDR2 YNNKEL (reference sequence). Trimming cost V 2 bases and J 2 bases; bases outside gene matches: 14. The CDR3 consists of 18 residues.

The V call is TRBV7-9, the J call TRBJ2-1; a weak D match, TRBD1 (6 bases). Germline CDR1 and CDR2: SEHNR and FQNEAQ (reference sequence). The CDR3 is made up of 15 amino acids. The V and J ends lost 10 bases and 4 bases respectively, with 20 bases between them. CDR3 in amino acids: CATGIFRTEYNEQFF. DNA of the CDR3: TGTGCCACTGGGATTTTCCGGACAGAGTACAATGAGCAGTTCTTC. Variable domain in full (rest from reference TRBV7-9 and TRBJ2-1): DTGVSQNPRHKITKRGQNVTFRCDPISEHNRLYWYRQTLGQGPEFLTYFQNEAQLEKSRLLSDRFSAERPKGSFSTLEIQRTEQGDSAMYLCATGIFRTEYNEQFFGPGTRLTVL.

This clonotype was observed many times. The gene calls are TRBV5-4 and TRBJ1-6; 9 positions agree with TRBD1. The germline V gene encodes CDR1 SGHNT and CDR2 YYREEE (reference sequence). The V segment lost 2 bases and the J segment 9 bases; nucleotides outside the gene matches: 6. This CDR3 has 15 amino acids. DNA of the CDR3: TGTGCCAGCAGCTTAGCCGGGACAGGGTCTTCACCCCTCCACTTT. Translated, it gives CASSLAGTGSSPLHF.

This clonotype appeared a few times. The chain employs TRBV4-2 and TRBJ2-5, with a weak D call TRBD1 (6 bases). This CDR3 is built from 14 residues. V lost 1 base to trimming and J lost 5 bases, with 11 bases between them. The V gene's germline CDR1 is LGHNA and CDR2 YNFKEQ. The CDR3 here is CASSQGQGSETQYF. CDR3 DNA sequence: TGTGCCAGCAGCCAAGGGCAGGGGAGTGAGACCCAGTACTTC.

This clonotype was seen only a few times. This chain joins TRBV5-6 and TRBJ1-5; tentatively, D is TRBD1 (5 bases). Germline V gene data show CDR1 as SGHDT and CDR2 as YYEEEE. V was pared by 2 bases and J by 2 bases, with 23 bases between. The CDR3 sequence is 19 residues long. CDR3 sequence: CASSLSSAWGIAGNQPQHF. The CDR3 DNA follows: TGTGCCAGCAGCTTATCATCCGCGTGGGGGATTGCGGGCAATCAGCCCCAGCATTTT.

The chain recombines TRBV6-1 with TRBJ1-5, with D maybe TRBD1 (5 bases). V dropped 3 bases and J dropped 7 bases, with 10 bases sitting between them. Germline values: CDR1 MNHNS, CDR2 SASEGT. There are 13 residues in the CDR3. The CDR3 protein is CASSELEGQPQHF. CDR3 DNA sequence: TGTGCCAGCAGTGAGCTAGAGGGGCAGCCCCAGCATTTT.

This clonotype was observed at least ten times. This chain uses TRBV7-8 with TRBJ2-7; a possible D gene is TRBD1 (5 bases). Between the trimmed V and J ends, which lost 5 bases and 0 bases, there was a span of 14 bases. The CDR3 extends over 15 amino acids. The germline V gene encodes CDR1 SGHVS and CDR2 FQNEAQ. The CDR3 is CASSMTEAFSYEQYF. Here the CDR3 DNA reads TGTGCCAGCAGCATGACAGAGGCCTTCTCCTACGAGCAGTACTTC. Looking up the rest from reference TRBV7-8 and TRBJ2-7 gives the full variable domain: GAGVSQSPRYKVAKRGQDVALRCDPISGHVSLFWYQQALGQGPEFLTYFQNEAQLDKSGLPSDRFFAERPEGSVSTLKIQRTQQEDSAVYLCASSMTEAFSYEQYFGPGTRLTVT.

The chain employs TRBV20-1 and TRBJ2-7; D ambiguous. Germline CDR1 is DFQATT and CDR2 is SNEGSKA (reference sequence). The CDR3 runs to 14 residues. Between the trimmed V and J ends, which lost 3 bases and 6 bases, there was a span of 18 bases. CDR3 DNA sequence: TGCAGTGCTAGGGGTGGTAGGGTCCGAGCCGAGCAGTACTTC. The encoded protein is CSARGGRVRAEQYF.

This clonotype was recorded many times. The chain recombines TRBV5-1 with TRBJ1-6, with TRBD1 matching 9 bases. CDR3 length: 17 amino acids. The germline gives CDR1 SGHRS, CDR2 YFSETQ. V shed 2 bases and J 7 bases; nucleotides not matched to a gene: 10. CDR3 nucleotide sequence: TGCGCCAGCAGCTTCCTGGGGACAGGGATAGGGAATTCACCCCTCCACTTT. Its translation: CASSFLGTGIGNSPLHF.

This clonotype was counted only a few times. The chain couples TRBV5-1 to TRBJ1-1; D gene uncertain. The CDR3 has 15 residues. Germline lookup yields CDR1 SGHRS and CDR2 YFSETQ. Trimming pared 0 bases from V and 1 base from J, leaving 10 bases between. DNA of the CDR3: TGCGCCAGCAGCTTGGGGGCTCGGGGGAACACTGAAGCTTTCTTT. Translated: CASSLGARGNTEAFF.

This clonotype was found many times. This chain joins TRBV18 and TRBJ2-7; D is possibly TRBD1 (5 bases). The germline V and J ends were trimmed by 5 bases and 2 bases, with 13 bases remaining between them. This CDR3 has 14 residues. Germline CDR1 is KGHSH and CDR2 is LQKENI. The CDR3, as DNA: TGTGCCAGCTCAGAAGGGGTCCCCCCCTACGAGCAGTACTTC. It yields the protein CASSEGVPPYEQYF.

The chain has TRBV20-1 and TRBJ1-6, with TRBD1 identical over 7 bases. The CDR3 length is 14 residues. The junction had 5 bases not matched to a gene; V was cut back by 3 bases and J by 6 bases. Per germline, CDR1 DFQATT and CDR2 SNEGSKA (reference sequence). The CDR3 DNA follows: TGCAGTGCTAGGGGGGGGACAGTTAATTCACCCCTCCACTTT. As protein: CSARGGTVNSPLHF.

This sequence joins TRBV7-3 and TRBJ1-1; D gene unclear. With 7 bases removed from V and 1 base from J, the gap between germline ends came to 10 bases. There are 13 residues in the CDR3. CDR1 SGHTA and CDR2 FQGTGA come from the germline V gene. The CDR3 region has the DNA TGTGCCAGCAAGAGCGGCACGAACACTGAAGCTTTCTTT. Its translation: CASKSGTNTEAFF.

This clonotype was picked up a small number of times. This chain joins TRBV5-6 and TRBJ2-7; D is ambiguous. Between the trimmed V and J ends, which lost 0 bases and 0 bases, there was a span of 13 bases. Germline CDR1 is SGHDT and CDR2 is YYEEEE. The CDR3 spans 16 residues. The CDR3, as DNA: TGTGCCAGCAGCTTGGGGTTGGGGTTCTCCTCCTACGAGCAGTACTTC. Its translation is CASSLGLGFSSYEQYF.

Only a few counts were recorded for this clonotype. This chain joins TRBV7-2 and TRBJ2-3; D remains unclear. Trimming stripped 0 bases from V and 6 bases from J, with 13 bases between. The CDR3 is 15 amino acids. Germline V gene data show CDR1 as SGHTA and CDR2 as FQGNSA. Here the CDR3 reads CASSLAETYMDTQYF. The CDR3 region has the DNA TGTGCCAGCAGCTTAGCCGAGACATACATGGATACGCAGTATTTT.

This clonotype was found a few times. The chain joins TRBV20-1 to TRBJ2-1, with D perhaps matching TRBD2 (6 bases). CDR1 DFQATT and CDR2 SNEGSKA come from the germline V gene (reference sequence). This CDR3 has 17 amino acids. Trimming removed 5 bases at V and 9 bases at J, with 29 bases between. In DNA, the CDR3 is TGCAGTGCTTATATCCCGGGACTCCGTTCTGGGCCGGGTGAGCAGTTCTTC. It is translated as CSAYIPGLRSGPGEQFF.

The chain joins TRBV11-1 to TRBJ2-1, with 9 positions matching TRBD2. The germline gives CDR1 SGHAT, CDR2 FQDESV (reference sequence). The CDR3 runs to 18 residues. J gave up 7 bases and V 6 bases, and 19 bases lay outside the gene matches. CDR3 nucleotide sequence: TGTGCCAGCAGATCCCGCGGGCGGCGGGAGGGGCGAATGAATGAGCAGTTCTTC. Amino acid sequence: CASRSRGRREGRMNEQFF.

CDR3 nucleotides: TGTGCCAGCAGTCCCTTCCGGGAGTTTGGAAAGGCCGGGGAGCTGTTTTTT. Amino acid sequence: CASSPFREFGKAGELFF. This chain connects TRBV12-3 or TRBV12-4 to TRBJ2-2; tentatively, D is TRBD2 (6 bases). The CDR3 contains 17 residues. Trimming removed 5 bases at V and 6 bases at J, with 22 bases between.

This clonotype was recorded many times. The J gene is TRBJ2-5, the V gene TRBV7-9; D remains ambiguous. V lost 3 bases to trimming and J lost 1 base, with 6 bases between them. Germline values: CDR1 SEHNR, CDR2 FQNEAQ (reference sequence). There are 13 residues in the CDR3. Here the CDR3 reads CASSFNSQETQYF. For the CDR3, the DNA is TGTGCCAGCAGCTTTAACAGCCAAGAGACCCAGTACTTC.

This clonotype was observed a few times. V is TRBV6-1 and J is TRBJ2-3, with 7 nucleotides matching TRBD1. V gave up 7 bases and J gave up 3 bases; unmatched junction bases: 4. The length of the CDR3 is 13 residues. Germline lookup yields CDR1 MNHNS and CDR2 SASEGT. The CDR3 loop is CASKYRGTDTQYF. In DNA, the CDR3 is TGTGCCAGCAAATACAGGGGAACAGATACGCAGTATTTT.

The chain joins TRBV12-3 or TRBV12-4 to TRBJ2-2, with TRBD2 matching over 7 bases. V shed 4 bases and J 6 bases; nucleotides not matched to a gene: 8. The CDR3 sequence is 15 residues long. The CDR3 sequence: CASSSRTRFSGELFF. The CDR3 nucleotides read TGTGCCAGCAGTTCCCGGACTAGGTTTTCCGGGGAGCTGTTTTTT.